One and the same sample provided the 6 T cell receptor beta chains below, sequenced in a study of T cell changes during pregnancy in multiple sclerosis. The method was immunoSEQ multiplex PCR; TCRdb's version includes in-frame clones alone and lacks a portion of them. The sample includes approximately 65,000 clones, 91% of them seen just once. This specimen was peripheral blood, taken in the third trimester of pregnancy. The receptors were sampled from a female donor in good health, enrolled as a control in a pregnancy study.

The V call is TRBV7-8, the J call TRBJ1-2; D is perhaps TRBD1 (5 bases). The CDR3 is made up of 14 amino acids. V was cut by 2 bases and J by 2 bases, with 9 bases left in between. CDR1 is SGHVS, CDR2 FQNEAQ, per germline. The CDR3 DNA reads as TGTGCCAGCAGCTTAAGGGGTCAGAACTATGGCTACACCTTC. Amino acids: CASSLRGQNYGYTF.

The chain has TRBV4-2 and TRBJ2-3, with 8 nucleotides matching TRBD2. CDR1 and CDR2 (germline): LGHNA, YNFKEQ. The V and J ends lost 4 bases and 3 bases, in that order; junction bases with no gene match: 9. The CDR3 has 16 residues. CDR3 in amino acids: CASSPSGAGGTDTQYF. Written as DNA, the CDR3 is TGTGCCAGCAGCCCCAGCGGGGCGGGGGGAACAGATACGCAGTATTTT.

The chain links TRBV27 to TRBJ2-7; no definite D call. V was trimmed by 6 bases and J by 3 bases, leaving 12 bases between them. This CDR3 has 13 residues. Germline-derived CDR1 and CDR2 are MNHEY and SMNVEV (reference sequence). The CDR3 is CASSLRPGYEQYF. CDR3 DNA sequence: TGTGCCAGCAGCCTCCGCCCGGGCTACGAGCAGTACTTC.

J is TRBJ2-7 and V is TRBV21-1; TRBD1 reflects the table's D call only, with no check against the DNA. TRBV21-1 is tagged as a pseudogene. The CDR3 has 15 amino acids. The chain's CDR3 is CASSTLRQGPYEQYF. The CDR3 DNA reads as TGTGCCAGCAGCACCCTGAGACAGGGGCCCTACGAGCAGTACTTC.

The V and J genes are TRBV9 and TRBJ2-7, with 7 positions matching TRBD1. The germline V gene encodes CDR1 SGDLS and CDR2 YYNGEE. This CDR3 is 14 amino acids long. Losses at the gene ends were 3 bases for V and 3 bases for J; bases not matched to a gene: 6. DNA for the CDR3: TGTGCCAGCAGCGCCCGGGACAGAAACTACGAGCAGTACTTC. This codes for CASSARDRNYEQYF.

The chain has TRBV7-9 and TRBJ1-5, with 10 bases matching TRBD1. V lost 0 bases to trimming and J lost 5 bases; unmatched junction nucleotides: 13. The germline V gene has CDR1 SEHNR and CDR2 FQNEAQ (reference sequence). This CDR3 is 19 amino acids long. The CDR3: CASSLARSTGGGFHQPQHF. The CDR3 nucleotides read TGTGCCAGCAGCTTAGCGAGGTCGACAGGGGGCGGTTTTCATCAGCCCCAGCATTTT.